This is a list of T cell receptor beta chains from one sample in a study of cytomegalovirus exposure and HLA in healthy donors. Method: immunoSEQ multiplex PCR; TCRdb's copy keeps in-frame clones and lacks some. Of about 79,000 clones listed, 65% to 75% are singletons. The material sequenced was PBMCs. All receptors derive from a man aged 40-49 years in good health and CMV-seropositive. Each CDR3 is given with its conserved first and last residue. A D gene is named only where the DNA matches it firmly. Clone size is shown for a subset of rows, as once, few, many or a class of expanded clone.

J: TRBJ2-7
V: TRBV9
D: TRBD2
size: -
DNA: TGTGCCAGCAGCGGGGGACTAGCGGGACCCTACGAGCAGTACTTC
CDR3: CASSGGLAGPYEQYF

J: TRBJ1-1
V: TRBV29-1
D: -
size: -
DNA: TGCAGCGCCCTAATACAGGGAATGAACACTGAAGCTTTCTTT
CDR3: CSALIQGMNTEAFF

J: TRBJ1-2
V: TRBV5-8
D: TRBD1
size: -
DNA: TGTGCCAGCAGCGCCTGGACAGGGGCCAACTATGGCTACACCTTC
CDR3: CASSAWTGANYGYTF

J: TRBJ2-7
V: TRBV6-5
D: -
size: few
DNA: TGTGCCAGCAGTCCTCTCAGACTAGTTGGGGAGCAGTACTTC
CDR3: CASSPLRLVGEQYF

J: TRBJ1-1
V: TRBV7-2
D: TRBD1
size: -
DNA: TGTGCCAGCAGCTTCACAGGGGGCGCAGGCACTGAAGCTTTCTTT
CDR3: CASSFTGGAGTEAFF

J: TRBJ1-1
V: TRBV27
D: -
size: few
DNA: TGTGCCAGCAGCTCCGAGGGCCCCTCCGGGGGGACTGAATCTTTCTTT
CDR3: CASSSEGPSGGTESFF

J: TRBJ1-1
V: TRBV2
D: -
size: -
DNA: TGTGCCAGCAGTGAAGGAGGGAATGAAGCTTTCTTT
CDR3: CASSEGGNEAFF

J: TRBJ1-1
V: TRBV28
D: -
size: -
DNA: TGTGCCAGCAGTTTCAGGTCCACTGAAGCTTTCTTT
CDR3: CASSFRSTEAFF

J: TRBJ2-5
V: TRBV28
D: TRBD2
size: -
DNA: TGTGCCAGCAGCTCTAGCGGGATGGAGACCCAGTACTTC
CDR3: CASSSSGMETQYF

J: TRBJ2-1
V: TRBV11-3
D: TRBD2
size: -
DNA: TGTGCCAGCAGCTTGCGGACTAGCGGGAGCCCTTACAATGAGCAGTTCTTC
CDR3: CASSLRTSGSPYNEQFF

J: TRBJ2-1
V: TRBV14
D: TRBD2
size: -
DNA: TGTGCCAGCAGCCGCTACGGGACTAGCGGGGGTTATGAGCAGTTCTTC
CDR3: CASSRYGTSGGYEQFF

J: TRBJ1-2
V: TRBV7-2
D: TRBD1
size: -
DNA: TGTGCCAGCAGCTCCGAGACAGGGATAAACTATGGCTACACCTTC
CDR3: CASSSETGINYGYTF

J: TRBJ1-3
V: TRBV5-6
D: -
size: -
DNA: TGTGCCAGCAGCCTGCCCGGCTCTGGAAACACCATATATTTT
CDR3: CASSLPGSGNTIYF

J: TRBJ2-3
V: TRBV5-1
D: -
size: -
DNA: TGCGCCAGCAGCTTGGTCGGGGGAGCAGATACGCAGTATTTT
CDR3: CASSLVGGADTQYF

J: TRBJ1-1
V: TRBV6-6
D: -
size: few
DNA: TGTGCCAGCACCTTACTCGAGGCGGCGGAGAACACTGAAGCTTTCTTT
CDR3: CASTLLEAAENTEAFF

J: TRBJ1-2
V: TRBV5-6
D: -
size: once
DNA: TGTGCCAGCACCCCTTGGTCGACAGCCTCGAACTATGGCTACACTTTC
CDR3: CASTPWSTASNYGYTF

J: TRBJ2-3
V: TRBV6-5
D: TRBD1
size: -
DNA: TGTGCCAGCAGTTACGCTGGGACAGCCACAGATACGCAGTATTTT
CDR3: CASSYAGTATDTQYF

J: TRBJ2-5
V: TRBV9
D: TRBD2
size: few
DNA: TGTGCCAGCAGCGCATCTAGCGGGGGGGACCAGAAAGAGACCCAGTACTTC
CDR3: CASSASSGGDQKETQYF

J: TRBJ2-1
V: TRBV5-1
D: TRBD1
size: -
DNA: TGCGCCAGCAGCTTGGCCGACAGGGTCAGTGGCGAGCAGTTCTTC
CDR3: CASSLADRVSGEQFF

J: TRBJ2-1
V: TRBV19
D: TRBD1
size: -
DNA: TGTGCCAGTAGTACCCCCGGGACAGGCGTTAATATACCGAAGTTCTTC
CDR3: CASSTPGTGVNIPKFF

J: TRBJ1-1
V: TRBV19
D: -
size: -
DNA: TGTGCCAGTATCCCCTCTCGAACTTTGAGCACTGAAGCTTTCTTT
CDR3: CASIPSRTLSTEAFF

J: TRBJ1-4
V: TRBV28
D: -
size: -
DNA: TGTGCCAGCAGTTTAGGTAGGGGTGAAAAACTGTTTTTT
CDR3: CASSLGRGEKLFF

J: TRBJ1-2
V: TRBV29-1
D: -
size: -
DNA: TGCAGCGTTGGCGGGCAGCCCTATGGCTACACCTTC
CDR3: CSVGGQPYGYTF

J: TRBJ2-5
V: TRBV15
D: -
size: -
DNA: TGTGCCACCAGCAGAAGCAGGGAAGAGACCCAGTACTTC
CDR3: CATSRSREETQYF

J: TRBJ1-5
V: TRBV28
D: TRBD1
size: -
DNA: TGTGCCAGCAGTCTCGGACAGGGCGGTCAGCCCCAGCATTTT
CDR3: CASSLGQGGQPQHF

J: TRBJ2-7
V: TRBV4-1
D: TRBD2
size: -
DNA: TGCGCCAGCAGCCCCTCGGGACTAGCGGGGGGTGGTGGGGACGAGCAGTACTTC
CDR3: CASSPSGLAGGGGDEQYF